The present T cell receptor (beta chain) was sequenced within a study of regulatory T cells in long-lasting Graves disease. The time point is: newly diagnosed GD, antithyroid drugs for less than 3 months. RNA isolated from PBMCs was used to make the TCR library. In its sample, this clonotype was seen many times. Both iRepertoire HTBI primers and Arm-PCR of CDR3 regions were used to build the TCR beta libraries. Each CDR3 protein gets one entry after TCRdb re-called the multiplex PCR reads with MiXCR. The sample includes around 420,000 distinct CDR3 sequences, around 16% of them seen just once. The germline V gene has CDR1 DFQATT and CDR2 SNEGSKA (reference sequence). The V end lost 3 bases, the J end lost 10 bases, and 21 bases lay between the germline ends. CDR3 size: 14 residues.

This sequence was found in a female donor with Graves disease. This material consisted of peripheral blood mononuclear cells (PBMCs), taken at new diagnosis, from a patient treated with antithyroid drugs. This chain connects TRBV20-1 to TRBJ1-1, with D hard to call. CDR3 DNA sequence: TGCAGTGCTAGTTCGCCCCAGACGGCCTGGAGAGCTTTCTTT. As protein: CSASSPQTAWRAFF.